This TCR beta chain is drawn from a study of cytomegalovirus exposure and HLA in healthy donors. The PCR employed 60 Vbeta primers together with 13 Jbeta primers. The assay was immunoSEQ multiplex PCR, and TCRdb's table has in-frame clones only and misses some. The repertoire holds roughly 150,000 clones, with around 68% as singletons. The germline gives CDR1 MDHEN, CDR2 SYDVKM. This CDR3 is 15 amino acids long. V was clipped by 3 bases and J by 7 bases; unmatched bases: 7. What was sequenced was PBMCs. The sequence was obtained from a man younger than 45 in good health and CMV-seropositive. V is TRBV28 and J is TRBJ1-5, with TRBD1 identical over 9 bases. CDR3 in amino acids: CASSLGQGNHQPQHF. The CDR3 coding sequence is TGTGCCAGCAGTTTGGGACAGGGAAATCACCAGCCCCAGCATTTT.